These T cell receptor beta chains were read from a single sample in a study of blood T cell repertoires in COVID-19. TCRdb's table, derived via immunoSEQ multiplex PCR, lists solely in-frame clones and lacks some. The repertoire includes 300,000 or so clones, about 90% of them detected once, and roughly 1% sits in the top ten. Sequences were obtained from PBMCs or T cells enriched from blood (not recorded which). The receptors come from a woman aged 25-40 years who had recovered from COVID-19. The CDR3 runs from the conserved cysteine through the conserved F or W. Each record gives: V gene, CDR3 protein.

V: TRBV10-3
CDR3: CAISESEGVNTEAFF

V: TRBV9
CDR3: CASSVEGVLDEQYF

V: TRBV6-1
CDR3: CASSELRDYNSPLHF

V: TRBV4-3
CDR3: CASSPNRQGQGYEQYF

V: TRBV6-5
CDR3: CASRWQDETEAFF

V: TRBV12-5
CDR3: CASGLVGQGVHQPQHF

V: TRBV2
CDR3: CASLTGGTEAFF

V: TRBV19
CDR3: CASKVAGPTNEKLFF

V: TRBV10-3
CDR3: CAISESEGNNEKLFF

V: TRBV5-6
CDR3: CASSAWVSNRGLWHF

V: TRBV5-6
CDR3: CASRPEGAGNSPLHF